The sequence of this T cell receptor beta chain was determined in a study of response to subunit inactivated influenza vaccine. Study-wide findings and caveats: Only a handful of new T cells, the authors suggested, are recruited with each seasonal influenza vaccination.

A word on this clonotype: Its antigen is still unknown.

TCRdb itself ran the RT-PCR reads through MiXCR, one entry per CDR3 protein. The table shows approximately 700,000 distinct CDR3 sequences, with 15% to 19% occurring only once. The junction had 8 bases not matched to a gene; V was cut back by 5 bases and J by 4 bases. The germline CDR1 and CDR2 sequences are DFQATT and SNEGSKA (reference sequence). This CDR3 spans 14 amino acids. Sample: PBMCs from blood, taken 11 to 12 days after vaccination. This receptor was obtained from a man aged 50 to 60 who received an inactivated influenza vaccine. V is TRBV20-1 and J is TRBJ2-7; 10 bases are shared with TRBD2. This chain's CDR3 is CSAYLLAGKYEQYF. For the CDR3, the DNA is TGCAGTGCTTATTTACTAGCGGGAAAGTACGAGCAGTACTTC.